A single sample gave rise to the 19 T cell receptor beta chains below, sequenced in a study of shared clonotypes between healthy human individuals. Sequencing was performed with immunoSEQ multiplex PCR; in TCRdb, only in-frame clones are kept and a portion is missing. The sample has 1.6 million or so clones; more than 95% are singletons. Specimen: naive CD4+ T cells sorted from blood. As for subset: CD45RA+ positively selected. The origin of the receptors is a man younger than 45 in good health.

The V and J genes are TRBV18 and TRBJ2-1; tentative D call: TRBD2 (5 bases). V was trimmed by 5 bases and J by 3 bases, leaving 20 bases between them. Germline CDR1 KGHSH, CDR2 LQKENI. The CDR3 spans 17 residues. The CDR3 loop reads CASSSGRGLRDYNEQFF. The DNA for the CDR3 is TGTGCCAGCTCATCCGGTCGGGGTCTTAGGGACTACAATGAGCAGTTCTTC.

The gene calls are TRBV19 and TRBJ2-2; tentatively, D is TRBD1 (6 bases). V shed 6 bases and J shed 6 bases, with 11 bases lying between them. The CDR3 runs to 13 residues. Germline assignment: CDR1 LNHDA and CDR2 SQIVND (reference sequence). The CDR3 DNA is TGTGCCAGTAGATCGACAGGACCCGGGGAGCTGTTTTTT. This translates into CASRSTGPGELFF.

The chain joins TRBV25-1 to TRBJ2-1, with 9 nucleotides matching TRBD2. Germline CDR1 MGHDK, CDR2 SYGVNS. V dropped 2 bases and J dropped 10; count of bases not matched to a gene: 12. This CDR3 has 16 amino acids. The CDR3 spells CASSEAGSGRPREQFF. In DNA, the CDR3 is TGTGCCAGCAGTGAAGCAGGAAGCGGGAGGCCCCGGGAGCAGTTCTTC.

The CDR3 bases are TGTGCCAGCACCTCACGAGTCCACGGGGAGCTGTTTTTT. It translates to CASTSRVHGELFF. The chain uses TRBV28 and TRBJ2-2; D not certain. V was pared by 7 bases and J by 7 bases, with 13 bases between. CDR3 size: 13 residues. Germline V gives CDR1 MDHEN, CDR2 SYDVKM.

Comments on this clone: The same CDR3 arises from other DNA sequences in this sample as well. J is TRBJ2-7 and V is TRBV5-1; D gene uncertain. V lost 4 bases to trimming and J lost 1 base, with 6 bases between them. The CDR3 length is 12 residues. Germline-derived CDR1 and CDR2 are SGHRS and YFSETQ. The DNA for the CDR3 is TGCGCCAGCAGCCCTGGTTCCTACGAGCAGTACTTC. Translated: CASSPGSYEQYF.

Remarks on this clone: This sample also contains other DNA sequences that code for the same CDR3. The chain links TRBV5-1 to TRBJ2-3; TRBD2 aligns across 7 bases. This CDR3 has 14 amino acids. Germline V gives CDR1 SGHRS, CDR2 YFSETQ. The V segment lost 2 bases and the J segment 0 bases; nucleotides outside the gene matches: 0. This chain's CDR3 is CASSLAGSTDTQYF. Here the CDR3 DNA reads TGCGCCAGCAGCTTAGCGGGAAGCACAGATACGCAGTATTTT.

The chain carries TRBV7-6 and TRBJ2-1; tentatively, D is TRBD1 or TRBD2 (5 bases each). Germline V gene lookup returns CDR1 SGHVS and CDR2 FNYEAQ. This CDR3 contains 15 residues. Trimming left V 2 bases short and J 6 bases short, with 14 bases between. The CDR3 protein is CASSLFRGLGNEQFF. CDR3 DNA sequence: TGTGCCAGCAGCTTATTTCGGGGCCTGGGCAATGAGCAGTTCTTC.

The J gene is TRBJ2-2, the V gene TRBV6-5; 9 positions agree with TRBD2. V shed 2 bases, J shed 7 bases, and the junction held 8 bases outside the gene matches. Per the germline V gene, CDR1 is MNHEY and CDR2 is SVGAGI. This CDR3 region has 16 residues. The CDR3 DNA reads as TGTGCCAGCAGTTACACGGCGGGAGGGCCCTACGGGGAGCTGTTTTTT. This encodes CASSYTAGGPYGELFF.

The rearrangement uses TRBV9 and TRBJ1-2; D is perhaps TRBD1 (6 bases). Trimming removed 3 bases at V and 7 bases at J, with 13 bases between. Germline CDR1 reads SGDLS; CDR2 reads YYNGEE. The CDR3 is 13 amino acids. In DNA form, the CDR3 reads TGTGCCAGCAGCGAGTCGGACAGACGTGGCTACACCTTC. Protein sequence: CASSESDRRGYTF.

For this clone: The same CDR3 is also encoded by other DNA sequences in this sample. CDR3 residues: CASSPSGTSYEQYF. In nucleotides, the CDR3 is TGTGCCAGCAGCCCCTCGGGGACCTCCTACGAGCAGTACTTC. This chain joins TRBV7-3 and TRBJ2-7; D possibly uses TRBD1 or TRBD2 (5 bases each). Germline V gives CDR1 SGHTA, CDR2 FQGTGA. The germline V and J ends were trimmed by 5 bases and 0 bases, with 11 bases remaining between them. The length of the CDR3 is 14 residues.

V and J are TRBV6-6 and TRBJ1-1, with 7 bases that match TRBD1. The CDR3 totals 16 residues. Germline V gene lookup returns CDR1 MNHNY and CDR2 SVGAGI (reference sequence). V shed 4 bases, J shed 5 bases, and the junction held 13 bases outside the gene matches. The CDR3 nucleotides are TGTGCCAGCAGTTCTACTTGGGAGGGGGCTGGGACTGAAGCTTTCTTT. It specifies CASSSTWEGAGTEAFF.

J is TRBJ1-3 and V is TRBV6-5; D is ambiguous. V dropped 7 bases and J dropped 0 bases, with 13 bases sitting between them. This CDR3 spans 15 amino acids. Germline V lookup: CDR1 MNHEY, CDR2 SVGAGI. CDR3 residues: CASTRGSNSGNTIYF. Here the CDR3 DNA reads TGTGCCAGCACCCGGGGAAGCAACTCTGGAAACACCATATATTTT.

This chain joins TRBV7-2 and TRBJ2-7; 13 nucleotides line up with TRBD2. The germline CDR1 and CDR2 sequences are SGHTA and FQGNSA. The CDR3 loop spans 15 amino acids. The ends lost 9 bases at V and 3 bases at J; junction bases unmatched: 8. CDR3 loop: CASQVGTSGNYEQYF. DNA of the CDR3: TGTGCCAGTCAAGTCGGGACTAGCGGGAACTACGAGCAGTACTTC.

The chain uses TRBV13 and TRBJ1-1; unclear D gene. Looked up from germline, CDR1 is PRHDT and CDR2 is FYEKMQ (reference sequence). The CDR3 length is 13 residues. Between the trimmed V and J ends, which lost 2 bases and 5 bases, there was a span of 9 bases. CDR3 bases: TGTGCCAGCAGCTTATACGTGCGTACTGAAGCTTTCTTT. Translating it yields CASSLYVRTEAFF.

A note on this clone: The sample holds other DNA sequences that translate to the same CDR3. The genes are TRBV10-3 and TRBJ2-6, with D possibly being TRBD1 (5 bases). V gave up 10 bases and J gave up 2 bases, with 9 bases separating them. The V gene's germline CDR1 is ENHRY and CDR2 SYGVKD. There are 13 residues in the CDR3. The CDR3 reads CATQGTGANVLTF. CDR3 DNA sequence: TGTGCCACTCAGGGTACTGGGGCCAACGTCCTGACTTTC.

The chain is built from TRBV28 and TRBJ1-5; 8 positions agree with TRBD1. The CDR3 covers 15 residues. From germline, CDR1 is MDHEN and CDR2 SYDVKM. V was clipped by 3 bases and J by 7 bases; unmatched bases: 8. The CDR3 loop is CASSFGQGARQPQHF. The CDR3 nucleotides read TGTGCCAGCAGTTTTGGGCAGGGGGCGCGGCAGCCCCAGCATTTT.

The chain links TRBV29-1 to TRBJ2-2; 11 bases are a match to TRBD2. V gave up 0 bases and J gave up 15 bases; unmatched junction bases: 9. The CDR3 is made up of 14 amino acids. Germline CDR1 SQVTM, CDR2 ANQGSEA. The CDR3: CSVEDPGLADLMFF. The CDR3 region has the DNA TGCAGCGTTGAAGACCCGGGACTAGCGGATTTGATGTTTTTT.

The gene calls are TRBV20-1 and TRBJ2-7; a weak D match, TRBD2 (5 bases). The germline V and J ends were trimmed by 4 bases and 5 bases, with 9 bases remaining between them. This CDR3 contains 11 residues. Germline lookup yields CDR1 DFQATT and CDR2 SNEGSKA (reference sequence). The CDR3 loop is CSAIASNEQYF. The CDR3 region has the DNA TGCAGTGCTATTGCTAGCAACGAGCAGTACTTC.

V and J are TRBV7-8 and TRBJ1-5, with 8 bases lining up with TRBD1. The J segment lost 6 bases and the V segment lost 5 bases, leaving 6 bases of the junction unmatched. From germline, CDR1 is SGHVS and CDR2 FQNEAQ. This CDR3 is built from 14 residues. The CDR3 region has the DNA TGTGCCAGCAGCCTCCGGGACAGGCTTCAGCCCCAGCATTTT. It is translated as CASSLRDRLQPQHF. The complete variable domain, with remaining parts taken from reference TRBV7-8 and TRBJ1-5, reads GAGVSQSPRYKVAKRGQDVALRCDPISGHVSLFWYQQALGQGPEFLTYFQNEAQLDKSGLPSDRFFAERPEGSVSTLKIQRTQQEDSAVYLCASSLRDRLQPQHFGDGTRLSIL.